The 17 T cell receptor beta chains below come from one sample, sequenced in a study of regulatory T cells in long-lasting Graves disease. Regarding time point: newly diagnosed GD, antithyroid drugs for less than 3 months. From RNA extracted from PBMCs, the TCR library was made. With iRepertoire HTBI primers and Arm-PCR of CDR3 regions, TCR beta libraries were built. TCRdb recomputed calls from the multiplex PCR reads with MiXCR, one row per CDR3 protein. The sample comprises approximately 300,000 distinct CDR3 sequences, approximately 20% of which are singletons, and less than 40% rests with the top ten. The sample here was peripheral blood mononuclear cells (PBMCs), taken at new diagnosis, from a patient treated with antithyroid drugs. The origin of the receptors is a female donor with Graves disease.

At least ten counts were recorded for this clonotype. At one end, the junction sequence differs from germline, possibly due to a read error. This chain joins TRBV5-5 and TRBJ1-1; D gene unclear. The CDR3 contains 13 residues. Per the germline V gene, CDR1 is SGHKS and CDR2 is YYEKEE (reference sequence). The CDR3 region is CANSLWDNTEAFF. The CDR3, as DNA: TGTGCCAACAGCTTATGGGATAACACTGAAGCTTTCTTT.

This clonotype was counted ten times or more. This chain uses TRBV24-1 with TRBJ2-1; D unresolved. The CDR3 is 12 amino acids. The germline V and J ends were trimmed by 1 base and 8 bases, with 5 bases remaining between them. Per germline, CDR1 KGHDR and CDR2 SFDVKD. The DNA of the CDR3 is TGTGCCACCAGTGATTTCAAGGATGAGCAGTTCTTC. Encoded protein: CATSDFKDEQFF.

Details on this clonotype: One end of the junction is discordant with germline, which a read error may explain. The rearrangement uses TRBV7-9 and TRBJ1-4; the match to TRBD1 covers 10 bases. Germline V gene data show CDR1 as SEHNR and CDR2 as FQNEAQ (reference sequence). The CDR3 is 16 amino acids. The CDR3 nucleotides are TGTGCCAGCAGCTTAAACCTCGGACAGGGGGATGAAGAACTGTTTTTT. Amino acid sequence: CASSLNLGQGDEELFF.

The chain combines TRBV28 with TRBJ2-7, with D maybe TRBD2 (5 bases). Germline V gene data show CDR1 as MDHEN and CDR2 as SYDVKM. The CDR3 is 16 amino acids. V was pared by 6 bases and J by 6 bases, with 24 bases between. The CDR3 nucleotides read TGTGCCAGCAGCCTCCGCGGCGGGTTGGTCTACCGCGAGCAGTACTTC. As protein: CASSLRGGLVYREQYF. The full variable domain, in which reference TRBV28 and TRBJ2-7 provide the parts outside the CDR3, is DVKVTQSSRYLVKRTGEKVFLECVQDMDHENMFWYRQDPGLGLRLIYFSYDVKMKEKGDIPEGYSVSREKKERFSLILESASTNQTSMYLCASSLRGGLVYREQYFGPGTRLTVT.

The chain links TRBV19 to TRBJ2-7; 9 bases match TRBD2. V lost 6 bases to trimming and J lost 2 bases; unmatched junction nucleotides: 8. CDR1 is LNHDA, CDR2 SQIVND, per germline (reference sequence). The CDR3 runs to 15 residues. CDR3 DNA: TGTGCCAGTAGCCCCCCGGCGGGAGGGCCCTACGAGCAGTACTTC. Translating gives CASSPPAGGPYEQYF.

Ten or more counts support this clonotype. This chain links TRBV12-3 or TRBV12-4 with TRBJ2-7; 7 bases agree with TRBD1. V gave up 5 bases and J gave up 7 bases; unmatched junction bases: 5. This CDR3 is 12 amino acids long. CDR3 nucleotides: TGTGCCAGCAGTCGAACAGGGGTGGAGCAGTACTTC. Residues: CASSRTGVEQYF.

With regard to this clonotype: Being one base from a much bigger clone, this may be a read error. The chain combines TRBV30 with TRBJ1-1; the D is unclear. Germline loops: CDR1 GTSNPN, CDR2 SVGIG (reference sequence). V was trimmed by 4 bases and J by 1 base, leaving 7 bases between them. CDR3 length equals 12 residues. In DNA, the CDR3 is TGTGCCTGGATCCCTGAGAACACTGAAGCTTTCTTT. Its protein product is CAWIPENTEAFF.

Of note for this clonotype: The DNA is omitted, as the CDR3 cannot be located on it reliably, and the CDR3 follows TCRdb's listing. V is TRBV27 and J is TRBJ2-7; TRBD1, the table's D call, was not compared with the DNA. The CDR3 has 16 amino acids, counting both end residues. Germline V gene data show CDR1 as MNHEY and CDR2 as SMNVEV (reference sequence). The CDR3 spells CASSAPSGRAPYEQYF.

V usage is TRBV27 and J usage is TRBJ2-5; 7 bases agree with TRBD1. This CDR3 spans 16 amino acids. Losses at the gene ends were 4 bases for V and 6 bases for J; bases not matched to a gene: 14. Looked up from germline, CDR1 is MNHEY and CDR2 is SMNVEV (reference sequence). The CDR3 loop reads CASSYSRSGGRKTQYF. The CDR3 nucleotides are TGTGCCAGCAGTTACTCGAGGTCAGGGGGTAGGAAGACCCAGTACTTC.

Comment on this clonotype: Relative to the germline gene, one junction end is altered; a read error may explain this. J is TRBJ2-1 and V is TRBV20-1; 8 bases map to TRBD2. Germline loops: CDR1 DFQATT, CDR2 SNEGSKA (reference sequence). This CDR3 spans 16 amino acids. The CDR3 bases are TGCAGTGCTAGGGGCACGGGAGGGCTCTCCTACAATAAGCAGTTCTTC. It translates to CSARGTGGLSYNKQFF.

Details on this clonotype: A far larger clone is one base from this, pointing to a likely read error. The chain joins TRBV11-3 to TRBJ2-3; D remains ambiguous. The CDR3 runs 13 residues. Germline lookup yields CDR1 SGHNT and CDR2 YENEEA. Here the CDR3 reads CGSSFPLTDTQYF. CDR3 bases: TGTGGCAGCAGCTTCCCCCTCACAGATACGCAGTATTTT.

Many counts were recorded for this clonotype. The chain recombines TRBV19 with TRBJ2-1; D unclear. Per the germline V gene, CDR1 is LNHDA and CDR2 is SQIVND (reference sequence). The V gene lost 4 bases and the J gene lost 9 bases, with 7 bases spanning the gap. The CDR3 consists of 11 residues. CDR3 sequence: CASSREGEQFF. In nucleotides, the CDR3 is TGTGCCAGTAGTAGAGAAGGTGAGCAGTTCTTC.

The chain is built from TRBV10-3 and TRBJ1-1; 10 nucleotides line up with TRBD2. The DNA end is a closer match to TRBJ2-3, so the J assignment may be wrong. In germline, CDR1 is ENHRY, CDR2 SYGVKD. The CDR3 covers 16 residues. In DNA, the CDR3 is TGTGCCATCAGTGAGGGACTAGCGGCAGTAGGAGATACGCAGTATTTT. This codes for CAISEGLAAVGDTQYF.

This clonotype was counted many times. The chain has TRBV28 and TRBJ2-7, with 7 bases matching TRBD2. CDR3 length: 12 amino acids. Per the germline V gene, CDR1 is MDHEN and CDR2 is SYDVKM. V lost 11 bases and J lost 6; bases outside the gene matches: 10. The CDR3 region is CAVREVGSEQYF. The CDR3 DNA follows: TGTGCCGTCCGGGAGGTCGGTTCCGAGCAGTACTTC.

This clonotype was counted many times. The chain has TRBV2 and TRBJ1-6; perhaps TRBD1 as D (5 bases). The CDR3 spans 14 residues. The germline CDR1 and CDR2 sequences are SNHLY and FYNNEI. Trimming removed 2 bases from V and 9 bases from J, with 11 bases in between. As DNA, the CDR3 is TGTGCCAGCAGTGAACAGGGAACGGGTTCACCCCTCCACTTT. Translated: CASSEQGTGSPLHF.

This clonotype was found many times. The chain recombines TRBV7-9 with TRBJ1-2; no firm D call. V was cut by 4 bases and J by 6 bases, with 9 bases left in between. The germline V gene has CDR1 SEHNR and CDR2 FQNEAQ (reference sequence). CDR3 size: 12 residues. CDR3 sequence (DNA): TGTGCCAGCAGCTCGGCCGGCGATGGCTACACCTTC. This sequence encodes CASSSAGDGYTF.

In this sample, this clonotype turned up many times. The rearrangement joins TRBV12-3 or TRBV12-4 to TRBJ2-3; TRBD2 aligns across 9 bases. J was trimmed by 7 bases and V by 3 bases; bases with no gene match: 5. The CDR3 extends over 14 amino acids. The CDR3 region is CASSFAGGRYTQYF. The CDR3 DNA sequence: TGTGCCAGCAGTTTCGCGGGAGGGCGATATACGCAGTATTTT.